Each of the 5 T cell receptor beta chains below was sequenced from the same sample in a study of blood T cells in healthy people across ages. Next came a second PCR, run for about 7 to 11 cycles, which used a sample-barcoded 5' primer along with a J-beta primer mix. TCRdb reprocessed the 5' RACE reads via MiXCR and lists one record per CDR3 protein. In the table there are about 1,400,000 distinct CDR3 sequences, 40% to 50% of which are singletons. The specimen was blood. The origin of the receptors is a woman between 18 and 29 years old in good health.

The rearrangement links TRBV20-1 to TRBJ2-7; 10 nucleotides agree with TRBD2. After removal of 0 bases from V and 2 bases from J, the junction contained 1 base not matched to a gene. The CDR3 has 14 amino acids. CDR1 is DFQATT and CDR2 is SNEGSKA in the germline V gene (reference sequence). CDR3 DNA: TGCAGTGCTAGAGATACTAGCGGGACCTACGAGCAGTACTTC. Translating it yields CSARDTSGTYEQYF.

In its sample, this clonotype was seen a few times. V and J are TRBV27 and TRBJ1-2; D is uncertain. Germline CDR1 and CDR2: MNHEY and SMNVEV (reference sequence). The CDR3 loop spans 13 amino acids. V shed 1 base and J shed 7 bases, with 10 bases lying between them. In DNA form, the CDR3 reads TGTGCCAGCAGTTTATGGTCAAGGAGTGGCTACACCTTC. Its protein is CASSLWSRSGYTF.

The rearrangement joins TRBV6-6 to TRBJ2-7, with 7 bases lining up with TRBD1. The CDR3 covers 16 residues. Germline V gene data show CDR1 as MNHNY and CDR2 as SVGAGI (reference sequence). V lost 3 bases and J lost 2; bases outside the gene matches: 10. For the CDR3, the DNA is TGTGCCAGCAGTTATTCTGTTTGGGACAGTACCTACGAGCAGTACTTC. Translating it yields CASSYSVWDSTYEQYF.

The V gene is TRBV2, the J gene TRBJ2-3; D gene uncertain. CDR1 is SNHLY, CDR2 FYNNEI, per germline. Trimming cost V 0 bases and J 10 bases, with 8 bases left between them. This CDR3 is built from 12 residues. The CDR3 DNA is TGTGCCAGCAGTGAAGCCTCCCAAGCGCAGTATTTT. Amino acid sequence: CASSEASQAQYF.

The chain has TRBV20-1 and TRBJ2-5; TRBD2 might be the D (6 bases). Trimming took 6 bases from V and 5 from J, leaving 22 bases between them. Germline V gene data show CDR1 as DFQATT and CDR2 as SNEGSKA (reference sequence). This CDR3 region has 15 residues. The CDR3 nucleotides are TGCAGTGCCTATCCCCCCCTTAGCGGAAAGGAGACCCAGTACTTC. As protein: CSAYPPLSGKETQYF.